This entry describes one TCR beta chain. Its antigen remains unknown. This sample was included in a study of blood T cells in healthy people across ages. Study-level results: A roughly linear fall in TCR beta diversity per million T cells was seen with increasing age. From one million sequenced T cells, diversity estimates were lower bounds. TCR beta diversity tracked closely with naive T cell percentage.

A second PCR of roughly 7 to 11 cycles used a sample-barcoded 5' primer and a J-beta primer mix. TCRdb reprocessed the 5' RACE reads with MiXCR, giving one entry per CDR3 protein. Among 550,000 to 750,000 distinct CDR3 sequences listed, roughly 21% were seen once. With 3 bases clipped from V and 5 bases from J, the junction kept 15 bases outside the gene matches. Germline V gives CDR1 SGHRS, CDR2 YFSETQ. CDR3 length: 17 residues. This sequence was found in a man aged 70 or older in good health. The sample comprised blood. The chain carries TRBV5-1 and TRBJ2-5; 8 bases are shared with TRBD2. CDR3 nucleotides: TGCGCCAGCAGCTCGGACGGGACTAGAGGACCCAGGGAGACCCAGTACTTC. This encodes CASSSDGTRGPRETQYF.